This T cell receptor beta chain was sequenced in a study of beta chain features in type 1 diabetes. Study-wide findings and caveats: Shortening that was moderate but significant affected the TCRB CDR3s of Type 1 diabetes patients in all four CD4+ subsets.

This CDR3 is built from 14 residues. Germline CDR1 is SGHRS and CDR2 is YFSETQ. V was pared by 2 bases and J by 3 bases, with 1 base of the junction left unmatched. Expressed TCRB transcripts were sequenced after all isolated RNA was converted to cDNA. TCRdb's table, derived via immunoSEQ multiplex PCR, lists solely in-frame clones and lacks some. The repertoire includes tens of thousands of clones, about 50% of them detected once, and roughly 0.7% sits in the top ten. Note on this clone: Its target is unknown.

The sequence came from a man aged 25 to 40 with type 1 diabetes. Sequenced material: central memory CD4+ T cells from blood. The rearrangement links TRBV5-1 to TRBJ2-2, with 7 bases identical to TRBD2. CDR3 in DNA: TGCGCCAGCAGCTTCCGGGGGGACACCGGGGAGCTGTTTTTT. Its translation: CASSFRGDTGELFF.